This T cell receptor beta chain was captured by sequencing in a study of shared clonotypes between healthy human individuals. Study-level information: Each donor had three CD4 naive, three CD4 memory, two CD8 naive and one CD8 memory plate.

CD45RO-negative cells were positively selected for CCR7, leaving out terminally differentiated effector memory CD45RA+ cells. In the original processing: Junction-only immunoSEQ sequences carried no quality scores, so filtering differed. Profiling relied on immunoSEQ multiplex PCR, and the TCRdb table lists in-frame clones only, not all of them. V, J and clone size are those of that table, while D and trimming were read from the DNA. Among about 2.1 million clones listed, about 93% were seen once. Trimming removed 1 base from V and 4 bases from J; junction bases left unmatched: 3. The CDR3 has 16 residues. The germline V gene encodes CDR1 SGHVS and CDR2 FNYEAQ.

The rearrangement uses TRBV7-6 and TRBJ1-5, with 11 bases aligning to TRBD1. The sequencing sample was made of naive CD8+ T cells from PBMCs. This receptor was obtained from a man aged 18 to 30 in good health. Some clones in this sample may be carry-over from other donors' samples. The CDR3 bases are TGTGCCAGCAGCTTAGGAGGACAGGGGGCAAATCAGCCCCAGCATTTT. This gives the protein CASSLGGQGANQPQHF.